These 18 T cell receptor beta chains originate from one sample sequenced in a study of blood T cell repertoires in COVID-19. Generated by immunoSEQ multiplex PCR, the TCRdb table keeps only in-frame clones and is missing some. This sample yields some 150,000 clones, of which about 88% are seen a single time; 1.2% belongs to the top ten. What was sequenced was PBMCs or T cells enriched from blood (not recorded which). The receptor source for this set is a human donor with acute COVID-19. The donor label of this sample is uncertain.

J is TRBJ1-5 and V is TRBV19, with 11 bases that match TRBD1. With 9 bases clipped from V and 0 bases from J, the junction kept 10 bases outside the gene matches. Germline-derived CDR1 and CDR2 are LNHDA and SQIVND (reference sequence). CDR3 length: 17 amino acids. The CDR3 loop reads CASTGTGGGYSNQPQHF. As DNA, the CDR3 is TGTGCCAGCACCGGGACAGGGGGAGGCTATAGCAATCAGCCCCAGCATTTT. Looking up the rest from reference TRBV19 and TRBJ1-5 gives the full variable domain: DGGITQSPKYLFRKEGQNVTLSCEQNLNHDAMYWYRQDPGQGLRLIYYSQIVNDFQKGDIAEGYSVSREKKESFPLTVTSAQKNPTAFYLCASTGTGGGYSNQPQHFGDGTRLSIL.

Concerning this clone itself: The sample carries other DNA sequences with the same CDR3. The CDR3 is CASSRSGGSTDTQYF. The CDR3 DNA follows: TGTGCCAGCAGCCGTTCGGGGGGGTCGACAGATACGCAGTATTTT. The chain has TRBV7-3 and TRBJ2-3, with TRBD2 matching 8 bases. The CDR3 length is 15 residues. After removal of 5 bases from V and 3 bases from J, the junction contained 7 bases not matched to a gene. Germline V CDR1 and CDR2: SGHTA, FQGTGA.

V is TRBV30 and J is TRBJ2-2; possible D gene TRBD1, 5 bases. The CDR3 is made up of 13 amino acids. Germline loops: CDR1 GTSNPN, CDR2 SVGIG (reference sequence). V was shortened by 4 bases and J by 0 bases, with 6 bases between the two germline ends. For the CDR3, the DNA is TGTGCCTGGATACAGGCGAACACCGGGGAGCTGTTTTTT. Translation: CAWIQANTGELFF.

This chain links TRBV5-4 with TRBJ2-3; 7 bases align to TRBD2. This CDR3 spans 16 amino acids. Trimming cost V 4 bases and J 1 base; bases outside gene matches: 9. The V gene's germline CDR1 is SGHNT and CDR2 YYREEE (reference sequence). CDR3 loop: CASSPGAGVGTDTQYF. The CDR3 nucleotides read TGTGCCAGCAGCCCCGGGGCGGGGGTCGGCACAGATACGCAGTATTTT.

The chain is built from TRBV4-1 and TRBJ1-2; D might be TRBD1 (5 bases). Trimming pared 1 base from V and 3 bases from J, leaving 12 bases between. Germline V gene lookup returns CDR1 MGHRA and CDR2 YSYEKL. The CDR3 has 15 residues. The CDR3 reads CASSQGQGADYGYTF. CDR3 in DNA: TGCGCCAGCAGCCAAGGCCAGGGTGCCGACTATGGCTACACCTTC.

This clone was counted a single time. The V gene is TRBV12-5, the J gene TRBJ2-2, with 9 bases that match TRBD1. CDR1 and CDR2 from the germline V gene are LGHNT and FRNRAP. The CDR3 length is 15 residues. After removal of 6 bases from V and 3 bases from J, the junction contained 5 bases not matched to a gene. The CDR3 DNA reads TGTGCTAGTGGCCCCGACAGGGGGTACACCGGGGAGCTGTTTTTT. Amino acid sequence: CASGPDRGYTGELFF.

The chain recombines TRBV25-1 with TRBJ2-5; D unclear. Trimming cost V 4 bases and J 5 bases, with 14 bases left between them. Germline CDR1 and CDR2: MGHDK and SYGVNS. This CDR3 region has 14 residues. This CDR3 is CASSGADPRETQYF. Written as DNA, the CDR3 is TGTGCCAGCAGTGGGGCAGATCCCCGGGAGACCCAGTACTTC.

V and J are TRBV29-1 and TRBJ1-1; D is unresolved. The CDR3 has 13 amino acids. Trimming stripped 5 bases from V and 6 bases from J, with 16 bases between. CDR1 is SQVTM and CDR2 is ANQGSEA in the germline V gene. The CDR3 reads CSVHDPGYAEAFF. In DNA form, the CDR3 reads TGCAGCGTTCACGATCCGGGGTACGCTGAAGCTTTCTTT.

The chain employs TRBV5-4 and TRBJ1-2, with 7 bases identical to TRBD1. Trimming took 4 bases from V and 5 from J; bases not matched to a gene: 8. Germline CDR1 is SGHNT and CDR2 is YYREEE (reference sequence). The CDR3 is made up of 14 amino acids. In DNA, the CDR3 is TGTGCCAGCAGCCTCGACAGGGTGGCGTATGGCTACACCTTC. The encoded protein is CASSLDRVAYGYTF.

The chain carries TRBV19 and TRBJ1-6, with D possibly being TRBD1 (6 bases). Germline V gene lookup returns CDR1 LNHDA and CDR2 SQIVND (reference sequence). V was cut by 5 bases and J by 1 base, with 12 bases left in between. This CDR3 region has 16 residues. CDR3 in amino acids: CASSPVRGSYNSPLHF. In nucleotides, the CDR3 is TGTGCCAGTAGTCCCGTTAGGGGGTCCTATAATTCACCCCTCCACTTT.

In DNA form, the CDR3 reads TGTGCCAGCAGTGAAGCGCTTGGTGCGGGGTCCAAAAACATTCAGTACTTC. Its translation: CASSEALGAGSKNIQYF. The V and J genes are TRBV6-1 and TRBJ2-4; maybe TRBD2 (6 bases). Germline loops: CDR1 MNHNS, CDR2 SASEGT. Trimming shortened V by 0 bases and J by 2 bases, and 14 bases separated the two germline ends. There are 17 residues in the CDR3.

The gene calls are TRBV19 and TRBJ1-5; D uncertain. The germline V and J ends were trimmed by 3 bases and 4 bases, with 7 bases remaining between them. This CDR3 contains 13 residues. Germline lookup yields CDR1 LNHDA and CDR2 SQIVND (reference sequence). Here the CDR3 reads CASSIARNQPQHF. In DNA, the CDR3 is TGTGCCAGTAGTATTGCTAGGAATCAGCCCCAGCATTTT.

This chain links TRBV29-1 with TRBJ1-1; 7 nucleotides line up with TRBD1. The CDR3 contains 14 residues. Germline V CDR1 and CDR2: SQVTM, ANQGSEA. With V trimmed by 5 bases and J by 2 bases, 8 bases remained unmatched. The CDR3 DNA reads TGCAGCGTTCAACGACAGGGTACAAACACTGAAGCTTTCTTT. As protein: CSVQRQGTNTEAFF.

The CDR3 nucleotides are TGTGCCACCAGTGATAGGGACAGGGGCCCCTACAATGAGCAGTTCTTC. As protein: CATSDRDRGPYNEQFF. The chain carries TRBV24-1 and TRBJ2-1, with TRBD1 matching 10 bases. Per germline, CDR1 KGHDR and CDR2 SFDVKD. The CDR3 consists of 16 residues. With V trimmed by 3 bases and J by 2 bases, 3 bases remained unmatched.

The rearrangement uses TRBV7-9 and TRBJ1-6; 12 positions match TRBD1. Germline trimming cut 5 bases from V and 7 bases from J; bases unmatched to any gene: 0. CDR3 length equals 14 residues. Germline CDR1 is SEHNR and CDR2 is FQNEAQ (reference sequence). The CDR3 DNA reads as TGTGCCAGCAGCGGGACAGGGGGCAATTCACCCCTCCACTTT. It is translated as CASSGTGGNSPLHF.

This chain uses TRBV5-6 with TRBJ2-7; no firm D call. Trimming stripped 2 bases from V and 2 bases from J, with 11 bases between. Germline lookup yields CDR1 SGHDT and CDR2 YYEEEE. The CDR3 length is 14 residues. The CDR3 spells CASSLQGRTYEQYF. The CDR3 bases are TGTGCCAGCAGCTTACAAGGCAGGACCTACGAGCAGTACTTC.

The genes are TRBV5-4 and TRBJ2-6; 10 bases fit TRBD1. The CDR3 sequence is 18 residues long. Germline V gives CDR1 SGHNT, CDR2 YYREEE (reference sequence). Trimming removed 4 bases from V and 1 base from J; junction bases left unmatched: 8. In DNA, the CDR3 is TGTGCCAGCAGCCCTATTCCGGGACAGGGGTCTGGGGCCAACGTCCTGACTTTC. Translation: CASSPIPGQGSGANVLTF.

CDR3 sequence (DNA): TGTGCCAGCAGCTTTCAAGCGGGGGCGCAGTATTTT. Encoded protein: CASSFQAGAQYF. V usage is TRBV7-2 and J usage is TRBJ2-3; 8 bases align to TRBD2. The CDR3 runs to 12 residues. Germline CDR1 SGHTA, CDR2 FQGNSA. With 3 bases clipped from V and 10 bases from J, the junction kept 3 bases outside the gene matches.